The 2 T cell receptor beta chains below all came from one sample that was sequenced in a study of identical twins (dated by TCRdb to about 2016). Libraries were prepared through 5' RACE. The instrument given in TCRdb is Illumina HiSeq 2000. TCRdb ran its own pipeline on the public reads, namely fastp trimming at Q25 and MiXCR clone calling, and kept in-frame beta chains. Every distinct CDR3 protein forms one entry, paired with its most common genes and DNA. For this sample there are hundreds of thousands of distinct CDR3 sequences; 6.1% appear just once. The ten biggest clones cover 1.5% to 2% of the sample. The sequencing input was naive T cells sorted from blood. Reading the label with the study, this specimen's cell subset or site is: cells isolated with a human naive T-cell isolation kit. These TCRs come from a man aged 18-30 years in good health.

This clonotype was counted many times. The rearrangement joins TRBV12-3 or TRBV12-4 to TRBJ2-3; the match to TRBD2 covers 7 bases. This CDR3 comprises 15 residues. V gave up 6 bases and J gave up 4 bases; unmatched junction bases: 10. The CDR3 DNA reads as TGTGCCAGCAGCCCCCAGGCGGGAGTTGCAGATACGCAGTATTTT. Its protein product is CASSPQAGVADTQYF.

This clonotype was detected only a few times. The chain carries TRBV6-2 or TRBV6-3 and TRBJ1-1, with D possibly matching TRBD1 (5 bases). Germline assignment: CDR1 MNHEY and CDR2 SVGEGT. V lost 1 base and J lost 3, with 9 bases in between. The CDR3 is 14 amino acids. The CDR3 is CASSYFTGDTEAFF. The CDR3 DNA sequence: TGTGCCAGCAGTTACTTCACGGGGGACACTGAAGCTTTCTTT.